The T cell receptor delta chain under discussion was sequenced for a study of gamma-delta chains in newborns, infants, children. Turning to this clone: The mismatch at residue 13 between this DNA's translation and the TCRdb protein of a much larger clone likely reflects a read error; the protein shown is translated from the DNA.

The CDR3 sequence is 18 residues long. Germline CDR1 reads GEAIGNYY; CDR2 reads EKD. TCRdb reran clone calling via CATT on the reads. The sample has thousands of delta-chain clones; roughly 2% are singletons. The chain is built from TRDV2 and TRDJ3; TRDD3 is a possible D gene (6 bases). This TCR derives from a child who was a newborn, infant or young child, either healthy, febrile or measles-vaccinated (not recorded which). Sequencing was performed on blood. Written as DNA, the CDR3 is TGTGCCTGTGACACCGGGGATTTCTACTCCTGGGACAACCGACAGATGTTTTTC. Its protein is CACDTGDFYSWDNRQMFF.